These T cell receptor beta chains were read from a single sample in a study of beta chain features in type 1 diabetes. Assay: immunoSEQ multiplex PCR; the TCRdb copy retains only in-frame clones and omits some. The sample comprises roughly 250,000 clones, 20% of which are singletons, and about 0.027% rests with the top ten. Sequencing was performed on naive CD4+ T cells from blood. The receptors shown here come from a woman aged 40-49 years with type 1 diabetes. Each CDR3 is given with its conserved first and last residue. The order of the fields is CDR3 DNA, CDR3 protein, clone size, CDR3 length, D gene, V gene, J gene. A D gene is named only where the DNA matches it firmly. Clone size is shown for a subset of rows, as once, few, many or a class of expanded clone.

cdr3_nt: TGTGCCAGCCGACAGGACTACAATGAGCAGTTCTTC; cdr3_aa: CASRQDYNEQFF; clone_size: .; cdr3_length: 12; d_call: .; v_call: TRBV2; j_call: TRBJ2-1
cdr3_nt: TGCAGCGTTGAAACGGTGCCCCGCGGAAAACTGTTTTTT; cdr3_aa: CSVETVPRGKLFF; clone_size: .; cdr3_length: 13; d_call: .; v_call: TRBV29-1; j_call: TRBJ1-4
cdr3_nt: TGTGCCAGCACCCTTAACAGGGGCACTGAAGCTTTCTTT; cdr3_aa: CASTLNRGTEAFF; clone_size: .; cdr3_length: 13; d_call: TRBD1; v_call: TRBV11-2; j_call: TRBJ1-1
cdr3_nt: TGTGCCAGCAGGTCCGGGACAAAGAACACTGAAGCTTTCTTT; cdr3_aa: CASRSGTKNTEAFF; clone_size: .; cdr3_length: 14; d_call: .; v_call: TRBV7-2; j_call: TRBJ1-1
cdr3_nt: TGTGCCAGCAGCGCCCAGGACAGCAATTCACCCCTCCACTTT; cdr3_aa: CASSAQDSNSPLHF; clone_size: .; cdr3_length: 14; d_call: .; v_call: TRBV7-3; j_call: TRBJ1-6
cdr3_nt: TGTGCCTGGAGTGTAAGGGAGGGAACAGGCGAGCAGTACTTC; cdr3_aa: CAWSVREGTGEQYF; clone_size: few; cdr3_length: 14; d_call: TRBD2; v_call: TRBV30; j_call: TRBJ2-7
cdr3_nt: TGTGCCAGCAGCTTGGATAGCGGGAGTGTCTACGAGCAGTACTTC; cdr3_aa: CASSLDSGSVYEQYF; clone_size: few; cdr3_length: 15; d_call: TRBD2; v_call: TRBV5-4; j_call: TRBJ2-7
cdr3_nt: TGTGCCAGCAGCTCATCAGGGAACACTGAAGCTTTCTTT; cdr3_aa: CASSSSGNTEAFF; clone_size: .; cdr3_length: 13; d_call: .; v_call: TRBV13; j_call: TRBJ1-1
cdr3_nt: TGTGCCACCCTGGCCGGAGGGAACACCGGGGAGCTGTTTTTT; cdr3_aa: CATLAGGNTGELFF; clone_size: .; cdr3_length: 14; d_call: .; v_call: TRBV10-3; j_call: TRBJ2-2
cdr3_nt: TGTGCCAGCAGCGCCGACGGAGGGACAGGAGAGTTCTTC; cdr3_aa: CASSADGGTGEFF; clone_size: .; cdr3_length: 13; d_call: TRBD1; v_call: TRBV9; j_call: TRBJ2-1
cdr3_nt: TGTGCCAGCAGCAAAGTGGCCTCCCGGGATAATTCACCCCTCCACTTT; cdr3_aa: CASSKVASRDNSPLHF; clone_size: few; cdr3_length: 16; d_call: .; v_call: TRBV21-1; j_call: TRBJ1-6
cdr3_nt: TGTGCCATCAGTGAGTCGGTCAGGAGCGGCTGGGAGCAGTTCTTC; cdr3_aa: CAISESVRSGWEQFF; clone_size: few; cdr3_length: 15; d_call: .; v_call: TRBV10-3; j_call: TRBJ2-1
cdr3_nt: TGTGCCAGCTCACTGAGAGAGACAGGGAACTACGAGCAGTACTTC; cdr3_aa: CASSLRETGNYEQYF; clone_size: few; cdr3_length: 15; d_call: TRBD1; v_call: TRBV18; j_call: TRBJ2-7
cdr3_nt: TGTGCCTGGAGCCGCCTAGCGGGACCCACAGATACGCAGTATTTT; cdr3_aa: CAWSRLAGPTDTQYF; clone_size: few; cdr3_length: 15; d_call: TRBD2; v_call: TRBV30; j_call: TRBJ2-3
cdr3_nt: TGTGCCAGTAGTATGGTAGCTAGGTCCTACAATGAGCAGTTCTTC; cdr3_aa: CASSMVARSYNEQFF; clone_size: few; cdr3_length: 15; d_call: .; v_call: TRBV19; j_call: TRBJ2-1
cdr3_nt: TGTGCCAGCAGTCGGGGTAGCGGGGAAGTGCAGTTCTTC; cdr3_aa: CASSRGSGEVQFF; clone_size: .; cdr3_length: 13; d_call: TRBD2; v_call: TRBV7-2; j_call: TRBJ2-1
cdr3_nt: TGTGCCAGCGCCCCCCCCCTAGCGGGAGAAAGGTACGAGCAGTACTTC; cdr3_aa: CASAPPLAGERYEQYF; clone_size: few; cdr3_length: 16; d_call: TRBD2; v_call: TRBV7-9; j_call: TRBJ2-7
cdr3_nt: TGCGCCAGCAACGTGGGGGACAGGCCATACACTGAAGCTTTCTTT; cdr3_aa: CASNVGDRPYTEAFF; clone_size: .; cdr3_length: 15; d_call: TRBD1; v_call: TRBV5-1; j_call: TRBJ1-1
cdr3_nt: TGCGCCAGCAGCCAAGAACCCGGCGGGAGGGCCTCCTACAATGAGCAGTTCTTC; cdr3_aa: CASSQEPGGRASYNEQFF; clone_size: few; cdr3_length: 18; d_call: TRBD2; v_call: TRBV4-1; j_call: TRBJ2-1
cdr3_nt: TGTGCCAGCAGTGAAGGACCGGGACTCCCCTACGAGCAGTACTTC; cdr3_aa: CASSEGPGLPYEQYF; clone_size: few; cdr3_length: 15; d_call: .; v_call: TRBV6-1; j_call: TRBJ2-7
cdr3_nt: TGTGCCAGCAGCCCCCTGACAGGGGACTATGGCTACACCTTC; cdr3_aa: CASSPLTGDYGYTF; clone_size: .; cdr3_length: 14; d_call: TRBD1; v_call: TRBV7-2; j_call: TRBJ1-2
cdr3_nt: TGCGCCAGCAGCCTTCCGACAGGGAAGGGAGGCTACACCTTC; cdr3_aa: CASSLPTGKGGYTF; clone_size: few; cdr3_length: 14; d_call: TRBD1; v_call: TRBV4-1; j_call: TRBJ1-2
cdr3_nt: TGTGCCAGCAGTGGGGACAGGGGAGAACATGAGCAGTTCTTC; cdr3_aa: CASSGDRGEHEQFF; clone_size: .; cdr3_length: 14; d_call: TRBD1; v_call: TRBV2; j_call: TRBJ2-1
cdr3_nt: TGCAGCGTTGAAGAGGTGGGGCTAGCGGAGAGCTCCTACAATGAGCAGTTCTTC; cdr3_aa: CSVEEVGLAESSYNEQFF; clone_size: few; cdr3_length: 18; d_call: TRBD2; v_call: TRBV29-1; j_call: TRBJ2-1
cdr3_nt: TGTGCCAGTAGTAGAGACAGGGATGGCACTGAAGCTTTCTTT; cdr3_aa: CASSRDRDGTEAFF; clone_size: few; cdr3_length: 14; d_call: TRBD1; v_call: TRBV19; j_call: TRBJ1-1
cdr3_nt: TGCAGCGTTGTGGGAGGGGGAGTCACAGATACGCAGTATTTT; cdr3_aa: CSVVGGGVTDTQYF; clone_size: .; cdr3_length: 14; d_call: .; v_call: TRBV29-1; j_call: TRBJ2-3
cdr3_nt: TGCAGCAGCAGGACAGGGGCTTCCTACGAGCAGTACTTC; cdr3_aa: CSSRTGASYEQYF; clone_size: .; cdr3_length: 13; d_call: TRBD1; v_call: TRBV29-1; j_call: TRBJ2-7
cdr3_nt: TGTGCCAGCAGTGTGACTAGCGGGGGCACAGATACGCAGTATTTT; cdr3_aa: CASSVTSGGTDTQYF; clone_size: .; cdr3_length: 15; d_call: TRBD2; v_call: TRBV2; j_call: TRBJ2-3
cdr3_nt: TGTGCCAGCAGCCGAATAGCGGGAGGGCAGAGCTCCTACGAGCAGTACTTC; cdr3_aa: CASSRIAGGQSSYEQYF; clone_size: .; cdr3_length: 17; d_call: TRBD2; v_call: TRBV7-6; j_call: TRBJ2-7
cdr3_nt: TGTGCCAGCAGTTACACAGGGAATCAGCCCCAGCATTTT; cdr3_aa: CASSYTGNQPQHF; clone_size: few; cdr3_length: 13; d_call: .; v_call: TRBV6-6; j_call: TRBJ1-5
cdr3_nt: TGTGCCAGCAGCTCGAGGGTGGGAGGTCCCCTGGGAAATGAGCAGTTCTTC; cdr3_aa: CASSSRVGGPLGNEQFF; clone_size: .; cdr3_length: 17; d_call: .; v_call: TRBV2; j_call: TRBJ2-1
cdr3_nt: TGCAGCGTTGCCCCGGGAGGTAGCGGGAGAGGGGAGACCCAGTACTTC; cdr3_aa: CSVAPGGSGRGETQYF; clone_size: .; cdr3_length: 16; d_call: TRBD2; v_call: TRBV29-1; j_call: TRBJ2-5
cdr3_nt: TGTGCCAGCTGGGACAGGGGAGGTTCCTACGAGCAGTACTTC; cdr3_aa: CASWDRGGSYEQYF; clone_size: few; cdr3_length: 14; d_call: TRBD1; v_call: TRBV6-6; j_call: TRBJ2-7
cdr3_nt: TGTGCCAGCTCACTATACAGTGCGAGATTCTATGAGCAGTTCTTC; cdr3_aa: CASSLYSARFYEQFF; clone_size: .; cdr3_length: 15; d_call: .; v_call: TRBV18; j_call: TRBJ2-1
cdr3_nt: TGCGCCAGCAGCCAACTAGTCGGGACTAGCGGAGGAGGATATGAGCAGTTCTTC; cdr3_aa: CASSQLVGTSGGGYEQFF; clone_size: .; cdr3_length: 18; d_call: TRBD2; v_call: TRBV4-3; j_call: TRBJ2-1
cdr3_nt: TGTGCCAGCAGCCCCGGGGGCAATCAGCCCCAGCATTTT; cdr3_aa: CASSPGGNQPQHF; clone_size: few; cdr3_length: 13; d_call: .; v_call: TRBV7-9; j_call: TRBJ1-5
cdr3_nt: TGTGCTAGCAGCCAGAGGGTCGTAGGAGATACGCAGTATTTT; cdr3_aa: CASSQRVVGDTQYF; clone_size: .; cdr3_length: 14; d_call: .; v_call: TRBV7-7; j_call: TRBJ2-3
cdr3_nt: TGTGCCAGCAGAACAGGGACAGGGGCCAACGTCCTGACTTTC; cdr3_aa: CASRTGTGANVLTF; clone_size: .; cdr3_length: 14; d_call: .; v_call: TRBV6-5; j_call: TRBJ2-6
cdr3_nt: TGTGCCAGCAGCATGCTTCGAGGCGGGAGAGGCGGGTACCAAGAGACCCAGTACTTC; cdr3_aa: CASSMLRGGRGGYQETQYF; clone_size: few; cdr3_length: 19; d_call: TRBD2; v_call: TRBV5-6; j_call: TRBJ2-5
cdr3_nt: TGTGCCAGCAGCTCTACCGGGACAGGGTCTTACAATGAGCAGTTCTTC; cdr3_aa: CASSSTGTGSYNEQFF; clone_size: few; cdr3_length: 16; d_call: TRBD1; v_call: TRBV7-3; j_call: TRBJ2-1
cdr3_nt: TGTGCCAGCAGCTTGCTGAGTTCACCCCTCCACTTT; cdr3_aa: CASSLLSSPLHF; clone_size: .; cdr3_length: 12; d_call: .; v_call: TRBV5-5; j_call: TRBJ1-6
cdr3_nt: TGTGCCAGCAGCGTAGTCGGTTCTAGCACAGATACGCAGTATTTT; cdr3_aa: CASSVVGSSTDTQYF; clone_size: .; cdr3_length: 15; d_call: .; v_call: TRBV9; j_call: TRBJ2-3
cdr3_nt: TGTGCCAGCAGCTTAAGACAGGGACGGGAAAAACTGTTTTTT; cdr3_aa: CASSLRQGREKLFF; clone_size: .; cdr3_length: 14; d_call: TRBD1; v_call: TRBV7-9; j_call: TRBJ1-4
cdr3_nt: TGTGCCTGGGACAGCCTTAATGAAAAACTGTTTTTT; cdr3_aa: CAWDSLNEKLFF; clone_size: .; cdr3_length: 12; d_call: .; v_call: TRBV30; j_call: TRBJ1-4
cdr3_nt: TGTGCCAGCATCCCTAGCGGGGGGCCCGGGGAGCTGTTTTTT; cdr3_aa: CASIPSGGPGELFF; clone_size: .; cdr3_length: 14; d_call: .; v_call: TRBV21-1; j_call: TRBJ2-2
cdr3_nt: TGTGCCAGCAGTCCCCGAAGTGAGGCCTACGAGCAGTACTTC; cdr3_aa: CASSPRSEAYEQYF; clone_size: few; cdr3_length: 14; d_call: .; v_call: TRBV6-5; j_call: TRBJ2-7
cdr3_nt: TGTGCCAGCAGCCCCTTAGGGAGCCTGAACACTGAAGCTTTCTTT; cdr3_aa: CASSPLGSLNTEAFF; clone_size: .; cdr3_length: 15; d_call: .; v_call: TRBV11-1; j_call: TRBJ1-1
cdr3_nt: TGCAGCGCATCCATGAGCAATCAGCCCCAGCATTTT; cdr3_aa: CSASMSNQPQHF; clone_size: .; cdr3_length: 12; d_call: .; v_call: TRBV29-1; j_call: TRBJ1-5
cdr3_nt: TGTGCCAGCAGCCCTCGGGACAGTTACACTGAAGCTTTCTTT; cdr3_aa: CASSPRDSYTEAFF; clone_size: .; cdr3_length: 14; d_call: TRBD1; v_call: TRBV7-9; j_call: TRBJ1-1
cdr3_nt: TGTGCCAGCAGCCGGGACAGGGCGTCCTACGAGCAGTACTTC; cdr3_aa: CASSRDRASYEQYF; clone_size: few; cdr3_length: 14; d_call: TRBD1; v_call: TRBV28; j_call: TRBJ2-7
cdr3_nt: TGTGCCAGCAGTGGGCCGGGGCCCCAGCATTTT; cdr3_aa: CASSGPGPQHF; clone_size: .; cdr3_length: 11; d_call: .; v_call: TRBV25-1; j_call: TRBJ1-5
cdr3_nt: TGTGCCAGCAGCGTAGGGCGGATAGGTACCGGGGAGCTGTTTTTT; cdr3_aa: CASSVGRIGTGELFF; clone_size: few; cdr3_length: 15; d_call: .; v_call: TRBV9; j_call: TRBJ2-2
cdr3_nt: TGTGCCAGCAGTTACCCCCCTGGCAACGAGCAGTACTTC; cdr3_aa: CASSYPPGNEQYF; clone_size: .; cdr3_length: 13; d_call: .; v_call: TRBV6-6; j_call: TRBJ2-7
cdr3_nt: TGTGCCAGCAGCTTATCCCAGACTACCGGGGAGCTGTTTTTT; cdr3_aa: CASSLSQTTGELFF; clone_size: .; cdr3_length: 14; d_call: .; v_call: TRBV5-5; j_call: TRBJ2-2
cdr3_nt: TGTGCCAGTACCATTCTACCGAACACTGAAGCTTTCTTT; cdr3_aa: CASTILPNTEAFF; clone_size: few; cdr3_length: 13; d_call: .; v_call: TRBV2; j_call: TRBJ1-1
cdr3_nt: TGTGCCTGGAGTATTGGCACCGGGACTAGCGTCCACGAGCAGTACTTC; cdr3_aa: CAWSIGTGTSVHEQYF; clone_size: .; cdr3_length: 16; d_call: TRBD2; v_call: TRBV30; j_call: TRBJ2-7
cdr3_nt: TGTGCCAGTAGTCACATTTCAGGCTACAATGAGCAGTTCTTC; cdr3_aa: CASSHISGYNEQFF; clone_size: .; cdr3_length: 14; d_call: .; v_call: TRBV19; j_call: TRBJ2-1